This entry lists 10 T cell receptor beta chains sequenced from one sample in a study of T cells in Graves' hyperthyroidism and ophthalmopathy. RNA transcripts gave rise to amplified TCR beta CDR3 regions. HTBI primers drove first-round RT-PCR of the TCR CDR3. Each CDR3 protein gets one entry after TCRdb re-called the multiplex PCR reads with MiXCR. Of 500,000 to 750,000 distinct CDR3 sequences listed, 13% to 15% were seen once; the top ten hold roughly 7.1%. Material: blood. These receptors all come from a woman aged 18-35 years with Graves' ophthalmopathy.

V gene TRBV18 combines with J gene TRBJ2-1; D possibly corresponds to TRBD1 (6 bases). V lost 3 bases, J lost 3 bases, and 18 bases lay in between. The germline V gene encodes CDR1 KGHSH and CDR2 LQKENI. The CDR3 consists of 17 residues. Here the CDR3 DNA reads TGTGCCAGCTCACCCGTAAGGGGTACAGGGAACTACAATGAGCAGTTCTTC. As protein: CASSPVRGTGNYNEQFF.

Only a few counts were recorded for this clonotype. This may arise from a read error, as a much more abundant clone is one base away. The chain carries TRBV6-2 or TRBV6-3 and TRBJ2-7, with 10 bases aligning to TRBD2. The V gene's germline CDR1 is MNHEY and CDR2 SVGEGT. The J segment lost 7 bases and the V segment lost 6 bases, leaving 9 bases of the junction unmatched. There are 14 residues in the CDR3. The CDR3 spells CASRPSGRAGEQYF. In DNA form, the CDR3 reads TGTGCCAGCAGGCCCAGCGGGAGGGCCGGAGAGCAGTACTTC.

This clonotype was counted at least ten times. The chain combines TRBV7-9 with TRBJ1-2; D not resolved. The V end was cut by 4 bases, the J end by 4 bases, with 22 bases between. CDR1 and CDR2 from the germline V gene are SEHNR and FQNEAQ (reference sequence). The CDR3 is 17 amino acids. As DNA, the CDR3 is TGTGCCAGCAGCTCTGCGGGCCGAAAGCATCCGGCCTATGGCTACACCTTC. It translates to CASSSAGRKHPAYGYTF.

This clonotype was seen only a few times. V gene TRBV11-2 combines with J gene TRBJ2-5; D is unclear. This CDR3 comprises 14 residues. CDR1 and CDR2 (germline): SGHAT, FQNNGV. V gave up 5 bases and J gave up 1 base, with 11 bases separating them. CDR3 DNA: TGTGCCAGCAGCCCGGTCGGCAGCCAAGAGACCCAGTACTTC. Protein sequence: CASSPVGSQETQYF. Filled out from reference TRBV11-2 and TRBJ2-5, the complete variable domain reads EAGVAQSPRYKIIEKRQSVAFWCNPISGHATLYWYQQILGQGPKLLIQFQNNGVVDDSQLPKDRFSAERLKGVDSTLKIQPAKLEDSAVYLCASSPVGSQETQYFGPGTRLLVL.

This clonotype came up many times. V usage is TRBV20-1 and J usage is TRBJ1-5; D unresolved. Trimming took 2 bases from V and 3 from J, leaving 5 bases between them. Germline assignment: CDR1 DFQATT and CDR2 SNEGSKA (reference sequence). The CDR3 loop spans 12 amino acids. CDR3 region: CSARPSNQPQHF. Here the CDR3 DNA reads TGCAGTGCTAGACCCTCCAATCAGCCCCAGCATTTT.

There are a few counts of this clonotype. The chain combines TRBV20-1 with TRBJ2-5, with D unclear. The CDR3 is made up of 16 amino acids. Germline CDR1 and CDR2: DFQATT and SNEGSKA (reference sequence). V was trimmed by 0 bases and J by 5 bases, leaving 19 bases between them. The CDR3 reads CSARDFQAGSRETQYF. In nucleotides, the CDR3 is TGCAGTGCTAGAGATTTCCAAGCCGGATCCCGGGAGACCCAGTACTTC.

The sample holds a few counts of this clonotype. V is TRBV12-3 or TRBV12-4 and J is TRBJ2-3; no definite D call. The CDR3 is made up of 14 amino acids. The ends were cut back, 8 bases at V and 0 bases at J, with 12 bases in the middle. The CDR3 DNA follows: TGTGCCAGCTCTCCGGTAGTAAGCACAGATACGCAGTATTTT. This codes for CASSPVVSTDTQYF.

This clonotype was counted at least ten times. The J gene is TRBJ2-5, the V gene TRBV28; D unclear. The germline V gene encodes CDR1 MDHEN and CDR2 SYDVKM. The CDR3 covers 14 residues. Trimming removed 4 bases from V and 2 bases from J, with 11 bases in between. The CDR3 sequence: CASSSSPVQETQYF. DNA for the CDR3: TGTGCCAGCAGTTCTAGTCCTGTTCAAGAGACCCAGTACTTC.

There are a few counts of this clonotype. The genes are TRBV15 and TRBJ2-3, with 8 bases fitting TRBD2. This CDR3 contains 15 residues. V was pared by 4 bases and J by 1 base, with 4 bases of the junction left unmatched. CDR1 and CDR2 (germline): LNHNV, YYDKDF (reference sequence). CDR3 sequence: CATSTGTRRTDTQYF. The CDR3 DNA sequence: TGTGCCACCAGCACCGGGACTAGACGCACAGATACGCAGTATTTT.

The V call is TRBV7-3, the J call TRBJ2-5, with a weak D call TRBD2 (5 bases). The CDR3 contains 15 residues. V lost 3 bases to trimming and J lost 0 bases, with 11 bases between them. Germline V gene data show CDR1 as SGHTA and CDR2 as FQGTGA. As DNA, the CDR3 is TGTGCCAGCAGCTTCCAAGCCGGGGACCAAGAGACCCAGTACTTC. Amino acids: CASSFQAGDQETQYF.